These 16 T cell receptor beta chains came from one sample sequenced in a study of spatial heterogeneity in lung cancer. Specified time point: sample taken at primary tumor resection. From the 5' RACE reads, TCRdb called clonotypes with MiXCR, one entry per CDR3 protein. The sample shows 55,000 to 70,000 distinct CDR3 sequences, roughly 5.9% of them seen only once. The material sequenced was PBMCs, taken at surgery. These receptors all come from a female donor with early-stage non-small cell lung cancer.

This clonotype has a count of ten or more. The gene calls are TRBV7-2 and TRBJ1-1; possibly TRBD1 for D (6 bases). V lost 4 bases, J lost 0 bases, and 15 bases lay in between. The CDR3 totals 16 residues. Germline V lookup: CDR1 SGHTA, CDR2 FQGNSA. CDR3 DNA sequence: TGTGCCAGCAGCTCCCAGGGGAGGCTCATGAACACTGAAGCTTTCTTT. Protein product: CASSSQGRLMNTEAFF.

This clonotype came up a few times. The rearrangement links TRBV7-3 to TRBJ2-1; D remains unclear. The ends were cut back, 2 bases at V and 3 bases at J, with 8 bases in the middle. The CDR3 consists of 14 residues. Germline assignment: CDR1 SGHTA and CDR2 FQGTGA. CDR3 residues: CASSLQVRYNEQFF. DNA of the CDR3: TGTGCCAGCAGCTTACAAGTCCGCTACAATGAGCAGTTCTTC.

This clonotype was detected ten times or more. DNA for the CDR3: TGCAGCGCTGTATTTCCTGAAGCTTTCTTT. This gives the protein CSAVFPEAFF. The J gene is TRBJ1-1, the V gene TRBV29-1; no clear D. V shed 7 bases and J shed 6 bases, with 9 bases lying between them. The germline V gene encodes CDR1 SQVTM and CDR2 ANQGSEA. This CDR3 has 10 residues.

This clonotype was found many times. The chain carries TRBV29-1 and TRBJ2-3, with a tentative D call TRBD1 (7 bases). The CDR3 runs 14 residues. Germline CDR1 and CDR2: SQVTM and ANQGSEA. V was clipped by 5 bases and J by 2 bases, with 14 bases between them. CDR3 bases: TGCAGCGTTACGGGGGACAGCTACACAGATACGCAGTATTTT. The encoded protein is CSVTGDSYTDTQYF.

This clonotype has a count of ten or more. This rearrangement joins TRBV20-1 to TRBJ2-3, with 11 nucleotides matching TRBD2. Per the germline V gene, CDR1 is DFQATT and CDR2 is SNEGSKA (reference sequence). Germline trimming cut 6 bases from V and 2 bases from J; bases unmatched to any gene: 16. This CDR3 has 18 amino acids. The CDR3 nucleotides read TGCAGTGCCCCTCCTGGGGTCCTAGCGGGGGGACACACAGATACGCAGTATTTT. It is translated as CSAPPGVLAGGHTDTQYF.

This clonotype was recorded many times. The CDR3 region has the DNA TGTGCCAGCAGTGAGTCAGGGGTCTACACTGAAGCTTTCTTT. This gives the protein CASSESGVYTEAFF. The gene calls are TRBV6-6 and TRBJ1-1, with D maybe TRBD1 (6 bases). This CDR3 region has 14 residues. Germline CDR1 reads MNHNY; CDR2 reads SVGAGI (reference sequence). Trimming stripped 5 bases from V and 3 bases from J, with 13 bases between.

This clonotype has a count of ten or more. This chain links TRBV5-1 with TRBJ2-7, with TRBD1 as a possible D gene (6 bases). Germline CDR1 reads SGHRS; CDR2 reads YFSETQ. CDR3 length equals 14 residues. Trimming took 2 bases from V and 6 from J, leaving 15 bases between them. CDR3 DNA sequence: TGCGCCAGCAGCTTTCTTCGAAGCAGGGGCGAGCAGTACTTC. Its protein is CASSFLRSRGEQYF.

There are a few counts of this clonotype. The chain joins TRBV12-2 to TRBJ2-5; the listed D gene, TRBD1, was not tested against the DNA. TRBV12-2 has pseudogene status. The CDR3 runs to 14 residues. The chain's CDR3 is CASPRKGVRETQYF. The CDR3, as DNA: TGTGCAAGTCCAAGGAAGGGGGTTAGGGAGACCCAGTACTTC.

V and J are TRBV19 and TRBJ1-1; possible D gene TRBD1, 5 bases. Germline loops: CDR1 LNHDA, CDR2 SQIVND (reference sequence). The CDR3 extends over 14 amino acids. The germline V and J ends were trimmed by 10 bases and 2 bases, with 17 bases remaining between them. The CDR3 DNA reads TGTGCCACCTTCCCTGCCCAGGGTAACACTGAAGCTTTCTTT. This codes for CATFPAQGNTEAFF.

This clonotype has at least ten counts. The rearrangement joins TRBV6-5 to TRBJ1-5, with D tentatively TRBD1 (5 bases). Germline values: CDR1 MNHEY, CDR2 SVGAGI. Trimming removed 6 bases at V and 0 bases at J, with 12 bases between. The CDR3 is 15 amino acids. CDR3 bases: TGTGCCAGCAGCCGGGGGGTGAATAGCAATCAGCCCCAGCATTTT. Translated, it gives CASSRGVNSNQPQHF.

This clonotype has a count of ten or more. The CDR3 loop reads CAISEGETGATDTQYF. The DNA for the CDR3 is TGTGCCATCAGTGAGGGCGAGACAGGGGCGACAGATACGCAGTATTTT. The chain employs TRBV10-3 and TRBJ2-3, with TRBD1 matching over 8 bases. The V gene's germline CDR1 is ENHRY and CDR2 SYGVKD. After removal of 2 bases from V and 3 bases from J, the junction contained 7 bases not matched to a gene. The CDR3 has 16 residues.

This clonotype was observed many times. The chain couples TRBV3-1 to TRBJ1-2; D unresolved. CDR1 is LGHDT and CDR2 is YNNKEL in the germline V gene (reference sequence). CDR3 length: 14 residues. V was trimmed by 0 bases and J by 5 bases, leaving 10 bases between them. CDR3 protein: CASSQEASIYGYTF. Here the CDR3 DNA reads TGTGCCAGCAGCCAAGAGGCCAGTATTTATGGCTACACCTTC.

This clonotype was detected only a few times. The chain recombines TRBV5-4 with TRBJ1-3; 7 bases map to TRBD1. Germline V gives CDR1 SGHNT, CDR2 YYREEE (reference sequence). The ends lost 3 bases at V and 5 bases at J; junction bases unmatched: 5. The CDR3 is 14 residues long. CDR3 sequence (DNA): TGTGCCAGCAGCTCGACAGGGTCTAGAAACACCATATATTTT. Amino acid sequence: CASSSTGSRNTIYF.

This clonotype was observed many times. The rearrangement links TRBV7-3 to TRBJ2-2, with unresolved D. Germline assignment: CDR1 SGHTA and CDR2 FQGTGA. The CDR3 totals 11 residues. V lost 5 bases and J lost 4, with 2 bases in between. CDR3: CASSITGELFF. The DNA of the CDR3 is TGTGCCAGCAGCATCACCGGGGAGCTGTTTTTT.

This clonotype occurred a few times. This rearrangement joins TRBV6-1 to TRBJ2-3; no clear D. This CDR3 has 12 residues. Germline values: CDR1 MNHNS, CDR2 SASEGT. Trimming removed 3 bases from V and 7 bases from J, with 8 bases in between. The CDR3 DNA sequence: TGTGCCAGCAGTGAGGAGCGATATACGCAGTATTTT. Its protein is CASSEERYTQYF.

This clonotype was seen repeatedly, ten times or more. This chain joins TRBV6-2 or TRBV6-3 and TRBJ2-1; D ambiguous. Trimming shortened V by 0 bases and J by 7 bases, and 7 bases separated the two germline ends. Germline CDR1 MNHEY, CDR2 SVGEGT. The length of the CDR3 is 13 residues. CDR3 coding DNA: TGTGCCAGCAGTTACTCGATAACTAATGAGCAGTTCTTC. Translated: CASSYSITNEQFF.